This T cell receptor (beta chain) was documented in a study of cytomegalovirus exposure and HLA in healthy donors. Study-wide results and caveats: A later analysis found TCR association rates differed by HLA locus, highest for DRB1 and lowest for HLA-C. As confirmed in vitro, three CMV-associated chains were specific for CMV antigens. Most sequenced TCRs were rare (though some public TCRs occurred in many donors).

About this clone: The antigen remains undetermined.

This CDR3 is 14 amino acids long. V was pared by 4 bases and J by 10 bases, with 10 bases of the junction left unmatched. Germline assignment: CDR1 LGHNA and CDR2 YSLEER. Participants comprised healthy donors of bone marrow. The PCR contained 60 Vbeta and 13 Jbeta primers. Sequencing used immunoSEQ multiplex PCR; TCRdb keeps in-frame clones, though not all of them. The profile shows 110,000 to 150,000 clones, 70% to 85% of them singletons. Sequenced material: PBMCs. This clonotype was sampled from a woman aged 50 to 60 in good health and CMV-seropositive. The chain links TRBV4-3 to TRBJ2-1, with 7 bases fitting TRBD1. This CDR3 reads CASSLADRVGEQFF. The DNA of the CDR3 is TGCGCCAGCAGCCTAGCCGACAGGGTTGGGGAGCAGTTCTTC.